The subject of this entry is one TCR beta chain. As yet, its antigen is unknown. Here immunoSEQ multiplex PCR was the method, and the copy in TCRdb shows in-frame clones only, minus some. The repertoire consists of some 170,000 clones, with 85% to 95% occurring once and the leading ten covering about 1%. V shed 5 bases and J 3 bases; nucleotides not matched to a gene: 3. Germline CDR1 is SGHVS and CDR2 is FQNEAQ. This CDR3 is 14 amino acids long. The data stem from a study of T cell responses to AZD1222 COVID-19 vaccine. Study-wide results and caveats: Spike-specific TCRs gained breadth and depth after people received two AZD1222 doses. Baseline seropositives among AZD1222 recipients totaled only five to seven. The study sampled repertoires only after the peak T cell response.

The material was peripheral blood, obtained 28 days after the second dose of the MenACWY control vaccine. The chain recombines TRBV7-8 with TRBJ2-2, with 7 bases matching TRBD2. The clonotype was recovered from an adult who received the MenACWY meningococcal vaccine as a control. CDR3 sequence: CASSRGVDTGELFF. In DNA, the CDR3 is TGTGCCAGCAGCCGGGGGGTCGACACCGGGGAGCTGTTTTTT.